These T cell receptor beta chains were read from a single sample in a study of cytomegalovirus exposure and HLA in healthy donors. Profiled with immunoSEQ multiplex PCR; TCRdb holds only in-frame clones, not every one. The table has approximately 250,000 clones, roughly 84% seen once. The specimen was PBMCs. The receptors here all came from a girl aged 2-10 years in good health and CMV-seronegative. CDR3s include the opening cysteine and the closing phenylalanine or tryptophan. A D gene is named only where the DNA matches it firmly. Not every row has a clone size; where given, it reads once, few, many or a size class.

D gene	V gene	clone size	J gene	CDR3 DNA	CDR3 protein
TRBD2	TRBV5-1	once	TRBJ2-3	TGCGCCAGCTACTCCAGCGGGGTCACAGATACGCAGTATTTT	CASYSSGVTDTQYF
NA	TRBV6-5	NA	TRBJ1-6	TGTGCCAGCAGTTATTCAGGGATTGGCAATTCACCCCTCCACTTT	CASSYSGIGNSPLHF
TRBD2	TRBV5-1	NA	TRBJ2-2	TGCGCCAGCAGTCTGCTAGCGGAAACCGGGGAGCTGTTTTTT	CASSLLAETGELFF
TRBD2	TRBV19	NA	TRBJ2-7	TGTGCCAGTATCAACAGCGGGGGGAGATCCTACGAGCAGTACTTC	CASINSGGRSYEQYF
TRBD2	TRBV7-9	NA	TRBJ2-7	TGTTCCAGCAGCTTAGTAGGTAGCGGGAGGTCGATACTCTACGAGCAGTACTTC	CSSSLVGSGRSILYEQYF
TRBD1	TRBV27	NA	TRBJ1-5	TGTGCCAGCAGTTTTGGGACAGTGTATAGCAATCAGCCCCAGCATTTT	CASSFGTVYSNQPQHF
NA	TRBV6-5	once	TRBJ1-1	TGTGCCAGCAGTTACAGGATTAGAGGGAACACTGAAGCTTTCTTT	CASSYRIRGNTEAFF
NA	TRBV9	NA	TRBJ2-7	TGTGCCAGCAGCCCACAACCTCGGAGGGCCTACGAGCAGTACTTC	CASSPQPRRAYEQYF
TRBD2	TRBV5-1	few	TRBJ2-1	TGCGCCAGCAGCTTGGTAGCGGGGGGGAAGGAGCAGTTCTTC	CASSLVAGGKEQFF
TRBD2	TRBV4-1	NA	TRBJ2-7	TGCGCCAGCAGCCACCCCGGACTAGCGGGAGAGTACGAGCAGTACTTC	CASSHPGLAGEYEQYF
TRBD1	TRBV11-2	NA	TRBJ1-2	TGTGCCAGCAGCCCTCACAGGGGCGTCTATGGCTACACCTTC	CASSPHRGVYGYTF
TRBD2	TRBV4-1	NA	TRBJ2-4	TGCGCCAGCAGCCAAGAAGCGCTAGCGGGAGGGCCCCAAAACATTCAGTACTTC	CASSQEALAGGPQNIQYF
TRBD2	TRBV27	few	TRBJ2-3	TGTGCCAGCAGTCGCCCCACTAGCGGGGGGGCCTGGACGCAGTATTTT	CASSRPTSGGAWTQYF
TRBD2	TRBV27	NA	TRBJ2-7	TGTGCCAGCAGTCGCTCGGGAGGTCACTACGAGCAGTACTTC	CASSRSGGHYEQYF
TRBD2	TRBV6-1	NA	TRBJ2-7	TGTGCCAGCAGTAGGACTAGCGGGGGATACGAGCAGTACTTC	CASSRTSGGYEQYF
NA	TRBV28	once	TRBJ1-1	TGTGCCAGCAGTGAGATAATGAACACTGAAGCTTTCTTT	CASSEIMNTEAFF
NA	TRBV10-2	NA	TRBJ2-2	TGCGCCAGCACCGGTACCGGGGAGCTGTTTTTT	CASTGTGELFF
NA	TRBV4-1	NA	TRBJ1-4	TGCGCCAGCAGCCAGGAGACTCGAAACAAGAATGAAAAACTGTTTTTT	CASSQETRNKNEKLFF
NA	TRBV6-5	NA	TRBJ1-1	TGTGCCAGCCTGATAAACAGGGCACAGAACACTGAAGCTTTCTTT	CASLINRAQNTEAFF
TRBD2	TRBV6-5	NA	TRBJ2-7	TGTGCCAGCACCACCGGGACTAACTCCTACGAGCAGTACTTC	CASTTGTNSYEQYF
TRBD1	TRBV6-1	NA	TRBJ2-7	TGTGCCAGCAGTCGAACTGGACAGGGCCCCTACGAGCAGTACTTC	CASSRTGQGPYEQYF
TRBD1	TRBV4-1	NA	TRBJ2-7	TGCGCCAGCAGCCAGGACAGGGCCGCCTACGAGCAGTACTTC	CASSQDRAAYEQYF
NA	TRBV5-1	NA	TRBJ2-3	TGCGCCAGCAGCAGCTCCCCCGGTACGGGATTCGGGGATACGCAGTATTTT	CASSSSPGTGFGDTQYF
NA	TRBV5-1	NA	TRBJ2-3	TGCGCCAGCAGCTTCCTCGGGGTAGGAGATACGCAGTATTTT	CASSFLGVGDTQYF
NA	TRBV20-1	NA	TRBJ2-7	TGCAGTGCGTCTAGACTCGGTGAGCAGTACTTC	CSASRLGEQYF
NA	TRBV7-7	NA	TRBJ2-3	TGTGCCAGCACCCAAGATACGCAGTATTTT	CASTQDTQYF
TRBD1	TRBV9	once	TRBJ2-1	TGTGCCAGCAGCGTAGTGGGACAGGGGACCGATGAGCAGTTCTTC	CASSVVGQGTDEQFF
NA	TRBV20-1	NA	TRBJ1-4	TGCAGTGCTGACGGGGTAGAAAAACTGTTTTTT	CSADGVEKLFF
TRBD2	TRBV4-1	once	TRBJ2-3	TGCGCCAGCAGCCTGTGGACTAGCGGGGATCCCCCTCCAGGTACGCAGTATTTT	CASSLWTSGDPPPGTQYF
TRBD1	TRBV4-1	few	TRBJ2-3	TGCGCCAGCAGCCACTTGGACAGGGACGCAGATACGCAGTATTTT	CASSHLDRDADTQYF
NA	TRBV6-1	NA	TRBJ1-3	TGTGCCAGCAGTGAACGGGGGGCTGGAGGAAACACCATATATTTT	CASSERGAGGNTIYF
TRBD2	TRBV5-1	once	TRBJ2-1	TGCGCCAGCAGCTTCGGCGGGCTAGCGGGCTACAATGAGCAGTTCTTC	CASSFGGLAGYNEQFF
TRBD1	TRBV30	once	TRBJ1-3	TGTGCCTCCTACAGGGGGCCAAACCTCTCTGGAAACACCATATATTTT	CASYRGPNLSGNTIYF
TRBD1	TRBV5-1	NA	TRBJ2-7	TGCGCCAGCAGCTTGGGGGACAGGGGGATAGTCGAGCAGTACTTC	CASSLGDRGIVEQYF
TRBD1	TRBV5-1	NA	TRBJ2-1	TGCGCCAGCAGCTTGGTGGGACAGGGTAACAATGAGCAGTTCTTC	CASSLVGQGNNEQFF
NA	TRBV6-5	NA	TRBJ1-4	TGTGCCAGCAGTCAAAACAGTAGGTTTAATGAAAAACTGTTTTTT	CASSQNSRFNEKLFF
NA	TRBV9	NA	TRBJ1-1	TGTGCCAGCAGCGTCAGACGGGACACTGAAGCTTTCTTT	CASSVRRDTEAFF
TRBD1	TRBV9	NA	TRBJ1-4	TGTGCCAGCAGCCTACTGCCGACAGGGGAAAAACTGTTTTTT	CASSLLPTGEKLFF
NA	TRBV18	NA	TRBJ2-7	TGTGCCAGCTCACCAGGTGGCGGGATCTACGAGCAGTACTTC	CASSPGGGIYEQYF
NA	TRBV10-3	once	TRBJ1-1	TGTGCCATCAGTAAAGGGACTGATAACACTGAAGCTTTCTTT	CAISKGTDNTEAFF